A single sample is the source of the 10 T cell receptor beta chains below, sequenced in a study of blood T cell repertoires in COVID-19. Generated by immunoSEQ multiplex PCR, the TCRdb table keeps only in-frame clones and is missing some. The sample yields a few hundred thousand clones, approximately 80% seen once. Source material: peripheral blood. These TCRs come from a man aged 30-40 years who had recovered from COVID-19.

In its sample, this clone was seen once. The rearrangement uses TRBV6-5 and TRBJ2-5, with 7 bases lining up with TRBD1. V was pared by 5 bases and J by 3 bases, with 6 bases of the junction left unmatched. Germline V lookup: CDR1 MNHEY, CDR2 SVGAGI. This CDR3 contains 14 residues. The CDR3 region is CASSPWTGKETQYF. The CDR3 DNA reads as TGTGCCAGCAGTCCTTGGACAGGAAAAGAGACCCAGTACTTC.

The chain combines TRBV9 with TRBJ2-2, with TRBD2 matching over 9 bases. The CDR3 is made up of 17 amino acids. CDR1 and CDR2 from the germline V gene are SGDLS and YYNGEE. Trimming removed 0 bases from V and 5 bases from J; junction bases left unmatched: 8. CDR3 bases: TGTGCCAGCAGCGTAGAAGGTAGCGGGGGCTCTACCGGGGAGCTGTTTTTT. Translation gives CASSVEGSGGSTGELFF. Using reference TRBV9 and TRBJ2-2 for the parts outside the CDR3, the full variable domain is DSGVTQTPKHLITATGQRVTLRCSPRSGDLSVYWYQQSLDQGLQFLIQYYNGEERAKGNILERFSAQQFPDLHSELNLSSLELGDSALYFCASSVEGSGGSTGELFFGEGSRLTVL.

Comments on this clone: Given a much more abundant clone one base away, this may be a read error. DNA for the CDR3: TGTGCCAGCAGCGGACAGTTCTACGAGCAGTACTTC. Protein: CASSGQFYEQYF. The genes are TRBV2 and TRBJ2-7; maybe TRBD1 (6 bases). Trimming took off 6 bases at V and 3 bases at J, with 9 bases between the two ends. CDR3 length equals 12 residues. Per germline, CDR1 SNHLY and CDR2 FYNNEI.

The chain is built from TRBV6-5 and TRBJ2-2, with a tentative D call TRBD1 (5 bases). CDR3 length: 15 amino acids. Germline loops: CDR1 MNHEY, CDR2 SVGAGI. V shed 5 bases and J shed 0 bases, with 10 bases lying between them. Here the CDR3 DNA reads TGTGCCAGCAGTCGACAGACAGCGAACACCGGGGAGCTGTTTTTT. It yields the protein CASSRQTANTGELFF.

CDR3 sequence reads: CSVGGGWGLNEQFF. Here the CDR3 DNA reads TGCAGCGTTGGGGGAGGCTGGGGACTCAATGAGCAGTTCTTC. The rearrangement uses TRBV29-1 and TRBJ2-1; maybe TRBD2 (6 bases). V was trimmed by 4 bases and J by 6 bases, leaving 16 bases between them. From germline, CDR1 is SQVTM and CDR2 ANQGSEA. The CDR3 is 14 residues long.

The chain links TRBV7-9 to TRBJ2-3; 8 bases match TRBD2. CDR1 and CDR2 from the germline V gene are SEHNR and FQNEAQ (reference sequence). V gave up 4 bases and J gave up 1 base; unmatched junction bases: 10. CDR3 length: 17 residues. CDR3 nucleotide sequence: TGTGCCAGCAGCTCTCCCCGGGGGGGGCTCCGCACAGATACGCAGTATTTT. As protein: CASSSPRGGLRTDTQYF. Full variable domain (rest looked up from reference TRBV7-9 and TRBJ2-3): DTGVSQNPRHKITKRGQNVTFRCDPISEHNRLYWYRQTLGQGPEFLTYFQNEAQLEKSRLLSDRFSAERPKGSFSTLEIQRTEQGDSAMYLCASSSPRGGLRTDTQYFGPGTRLTVL.

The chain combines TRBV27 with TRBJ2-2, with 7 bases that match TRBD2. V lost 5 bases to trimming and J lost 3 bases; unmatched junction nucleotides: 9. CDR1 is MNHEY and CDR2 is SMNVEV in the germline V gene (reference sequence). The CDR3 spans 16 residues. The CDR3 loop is CASSLVGGGDTGELFF. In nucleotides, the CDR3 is TGTGCCAGCAGTCTGGTTGGGGGGGGAGACACCGGGGAGCTGTTTTTT.

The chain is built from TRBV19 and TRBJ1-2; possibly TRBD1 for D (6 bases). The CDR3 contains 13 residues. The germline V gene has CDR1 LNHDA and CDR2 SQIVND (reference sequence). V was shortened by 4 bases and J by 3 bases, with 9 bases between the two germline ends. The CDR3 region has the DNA TGTGCCAGTAGTAAGACAGGTGACTATGGCTACACCTTC. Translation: CASSKTGDYGYTF.

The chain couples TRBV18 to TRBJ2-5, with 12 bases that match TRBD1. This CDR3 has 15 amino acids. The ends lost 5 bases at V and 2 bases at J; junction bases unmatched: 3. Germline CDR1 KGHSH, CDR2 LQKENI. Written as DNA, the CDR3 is TGTGCCAGCTCATCGGGACAGGGGGCTCAAGAGACCCAGTACTTC. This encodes CASSSGQGAQETQYF.

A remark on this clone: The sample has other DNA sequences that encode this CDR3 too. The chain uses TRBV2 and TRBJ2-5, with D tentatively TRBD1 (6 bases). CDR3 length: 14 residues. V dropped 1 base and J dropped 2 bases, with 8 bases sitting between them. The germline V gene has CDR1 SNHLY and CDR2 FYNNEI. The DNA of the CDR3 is TGTGCCAGCAGTGAAGACAGGGCTCAAGAGACCCAGTACTTC. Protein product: CASSEDRAQETQYF.